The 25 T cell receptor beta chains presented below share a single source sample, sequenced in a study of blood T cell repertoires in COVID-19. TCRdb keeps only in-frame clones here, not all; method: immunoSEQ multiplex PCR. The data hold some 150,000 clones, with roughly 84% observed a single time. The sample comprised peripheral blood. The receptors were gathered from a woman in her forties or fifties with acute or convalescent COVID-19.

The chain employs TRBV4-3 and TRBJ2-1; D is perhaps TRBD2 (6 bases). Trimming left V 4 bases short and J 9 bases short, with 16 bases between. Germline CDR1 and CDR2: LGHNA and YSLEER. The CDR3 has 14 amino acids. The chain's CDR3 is CASSLRDSTREQFF. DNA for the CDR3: TGCGCCAGCAGCCTTCGGGACTCCACCCGTGAGCAGTTCTTC.

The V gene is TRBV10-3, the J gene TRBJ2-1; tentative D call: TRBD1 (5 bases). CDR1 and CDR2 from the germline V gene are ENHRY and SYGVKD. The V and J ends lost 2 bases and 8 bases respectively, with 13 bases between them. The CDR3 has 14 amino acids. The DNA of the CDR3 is TGTGCCATCAGTGAGGTCCAGCAGGGCTATGAGCAGTTCTTC. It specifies CAISEVQQGYEQFF.

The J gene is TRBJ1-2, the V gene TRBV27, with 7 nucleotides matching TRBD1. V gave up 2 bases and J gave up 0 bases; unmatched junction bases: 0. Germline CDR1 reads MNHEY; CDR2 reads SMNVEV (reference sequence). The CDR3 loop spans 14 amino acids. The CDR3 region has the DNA TGTGCCAGCAGTTTAGACAGGGCTAACTATGGCTACACCTTC. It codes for CASSLDRANYGYTF.

Here the CDR3 DNA reads TGTGCCAGCAGCCCCCGTGGTCGGGTTGGCTCCTACAATGAGCAGTTCTTC. Protein: CASSPRGRVGSYNEQFF. The chain combines TRBV5-4 with TRBJ2-1; D call uncertain. The CDR3 consists of 17 residues. The germline V and J ends were trimmed by 4 bases and 0 bases, with 17 bases remaining between them. CDR1 is SGHNT, CDR2 YYREEE, per germline (reference sequence).

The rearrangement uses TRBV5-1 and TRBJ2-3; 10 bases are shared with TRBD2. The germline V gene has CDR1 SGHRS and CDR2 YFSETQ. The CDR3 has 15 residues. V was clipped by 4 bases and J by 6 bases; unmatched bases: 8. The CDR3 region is CASSPLAGGSDTQYF. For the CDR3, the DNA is TGCGCCAGCAGCCCCTTAGCGGGGGGCAGCGATACGCAGTATTTT.

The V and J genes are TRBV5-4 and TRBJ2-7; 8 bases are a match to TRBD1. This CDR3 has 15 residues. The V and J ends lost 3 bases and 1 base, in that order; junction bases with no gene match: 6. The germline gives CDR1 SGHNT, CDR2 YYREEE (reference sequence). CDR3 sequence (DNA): TGTGCCAGCAGCTGGACAGGGAGGTCTTCCTACGAGCAGTACTTC. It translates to CASSWTGRSSYEQYF.

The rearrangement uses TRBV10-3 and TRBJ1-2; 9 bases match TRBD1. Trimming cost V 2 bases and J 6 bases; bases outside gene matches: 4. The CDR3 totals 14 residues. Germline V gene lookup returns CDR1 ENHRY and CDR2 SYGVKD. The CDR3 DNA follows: TGTGCCATCAGTGAGGGACAGGGGTACGATGGCTACACCTTC. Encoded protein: CAISEGQGYDGYTF.

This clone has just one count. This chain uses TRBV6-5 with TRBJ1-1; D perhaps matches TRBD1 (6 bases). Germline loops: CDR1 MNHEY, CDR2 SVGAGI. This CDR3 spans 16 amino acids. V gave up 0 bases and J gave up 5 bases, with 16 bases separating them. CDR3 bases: TGTGCCAGCAGTTACTCCCGCGGGGGGCCAAGTACTGAAGCTTTCTTT. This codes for CASSYSRGGPSTEAFF.

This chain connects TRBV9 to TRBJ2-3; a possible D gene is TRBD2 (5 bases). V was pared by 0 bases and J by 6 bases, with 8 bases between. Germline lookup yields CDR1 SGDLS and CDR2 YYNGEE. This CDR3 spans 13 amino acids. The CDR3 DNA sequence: TGTGCCAGCAGCGTAGGGACTCCGGATACGCAGTATTTT. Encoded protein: CASSVGTPDTQYF.

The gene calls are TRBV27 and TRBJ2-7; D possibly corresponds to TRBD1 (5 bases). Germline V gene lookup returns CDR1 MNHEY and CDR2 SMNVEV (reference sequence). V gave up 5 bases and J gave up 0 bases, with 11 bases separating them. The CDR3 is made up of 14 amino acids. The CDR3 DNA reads TGTGCCAGCAGTGGACACGGAGACTCCTACGAGCAGTACTTC. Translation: CASSGHGDSYEQYF.

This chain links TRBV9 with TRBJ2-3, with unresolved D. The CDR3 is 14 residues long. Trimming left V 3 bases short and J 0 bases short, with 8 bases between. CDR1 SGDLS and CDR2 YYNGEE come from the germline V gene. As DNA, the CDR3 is TGTGCCAGCAGCGAAGAGTTTAGCACAGATACGCAGTATTTT. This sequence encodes CASSEEFSTDTQYF. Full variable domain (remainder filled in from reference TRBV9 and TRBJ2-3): DSGVTQTPKHLITATGQRVTLRCSPRSGDLSVYWYQQSLDQGLQFLIQYYNGEERAKGNILERFSAQQFPDLHSELNLSSLELGDSALYFCASSEEFSTDTQYFGPGTRLTVL.

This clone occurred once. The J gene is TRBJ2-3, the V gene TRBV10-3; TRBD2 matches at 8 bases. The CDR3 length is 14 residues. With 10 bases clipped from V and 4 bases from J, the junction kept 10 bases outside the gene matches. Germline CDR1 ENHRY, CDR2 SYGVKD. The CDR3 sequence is CATGAGGNADTQYF. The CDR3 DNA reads TGTGCCACCGGGGCGGGGGGAAACGCAGATACGCAGTATTTT.

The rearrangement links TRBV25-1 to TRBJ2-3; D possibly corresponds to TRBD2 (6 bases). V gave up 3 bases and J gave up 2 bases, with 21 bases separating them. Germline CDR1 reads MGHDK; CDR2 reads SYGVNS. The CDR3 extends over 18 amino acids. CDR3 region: CASSDPVVEEGSTDTQYF. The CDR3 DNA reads TGTGCCAGCAGTGATCCGGTAGTGGAGGAGGGTTCCACAGATACGCAGTATTTT. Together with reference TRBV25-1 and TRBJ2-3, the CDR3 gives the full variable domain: EADIYQTPRYLVIGTGKKITLECSQTMGHDKMYWYQQDPGMELHLIHYSYGVNSTEKGDLSSESTVSRIRTEHFPLTLESARPSHTSQYLCASSDPVVEEGSTDTQYFGPGTRLTVL.

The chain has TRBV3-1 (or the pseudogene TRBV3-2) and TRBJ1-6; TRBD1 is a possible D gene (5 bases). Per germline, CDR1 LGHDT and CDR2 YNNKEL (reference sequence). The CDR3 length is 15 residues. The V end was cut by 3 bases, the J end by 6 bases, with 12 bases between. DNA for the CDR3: TGTGCCAGCAGCCAGGAGGGGAAGGGTAATTCACCCCTCCACTTT. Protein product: CASSQEGKGNSPLHF.

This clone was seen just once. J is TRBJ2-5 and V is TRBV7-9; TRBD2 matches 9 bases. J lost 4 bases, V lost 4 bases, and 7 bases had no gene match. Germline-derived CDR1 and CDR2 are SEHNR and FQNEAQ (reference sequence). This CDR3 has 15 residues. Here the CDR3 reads CASSSERTSAETQYF. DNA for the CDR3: TGTGCCAGCAGCTCAGAACGGACTAGCGCAGAGACCCAGTACTTC.

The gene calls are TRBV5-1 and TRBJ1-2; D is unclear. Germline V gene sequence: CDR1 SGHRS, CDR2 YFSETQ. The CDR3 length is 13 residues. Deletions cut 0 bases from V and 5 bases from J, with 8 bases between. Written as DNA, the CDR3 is TGCGCCAGCAGCTTGGACGGGGATTATGGCTACACCTTC. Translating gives CASSLDGDYGYTF.

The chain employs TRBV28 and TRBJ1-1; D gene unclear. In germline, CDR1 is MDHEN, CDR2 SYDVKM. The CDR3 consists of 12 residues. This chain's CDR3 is CAAGRMNTEAFF. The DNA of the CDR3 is TGTGCAGCTGGGAGAATGAACACTGAAGCTTTCTTT.

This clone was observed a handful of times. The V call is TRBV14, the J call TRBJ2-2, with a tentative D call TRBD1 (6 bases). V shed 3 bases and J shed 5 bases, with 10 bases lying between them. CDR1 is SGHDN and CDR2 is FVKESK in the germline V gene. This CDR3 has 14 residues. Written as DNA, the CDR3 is TGTGCCAGCAGCCAGGATAGGGGGACCGGGGAGCTGTTTTTT. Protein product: CASSQDRGTGELFF.

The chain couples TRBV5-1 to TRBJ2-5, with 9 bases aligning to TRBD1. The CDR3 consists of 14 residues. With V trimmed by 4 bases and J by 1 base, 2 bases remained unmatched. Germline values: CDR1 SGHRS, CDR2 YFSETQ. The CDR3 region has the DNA TGCGCCAGCAGCCTACAGGGGGCCCAAGAGACCCAGTACTTC. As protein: CASSLQGAQETQYF.

The CDR3 sequence is CASSFGGDRATEAFF. For the CDR3, the DNA is TGCGCCAGCAGCTTTGGAGGGGACAGGGCCACTGAAGCTTTCTTT. J is TRBJ1-1 and V is TRBV5-1; 9 bases agree with TRBD1. CDR1 and CDR2 (germline): SGHRS, YFSETQ. With V trimmed by 2 bases and J by 4 bases, 6 bases remained unmatched. The CDR3 loop spans 15 amino acids.

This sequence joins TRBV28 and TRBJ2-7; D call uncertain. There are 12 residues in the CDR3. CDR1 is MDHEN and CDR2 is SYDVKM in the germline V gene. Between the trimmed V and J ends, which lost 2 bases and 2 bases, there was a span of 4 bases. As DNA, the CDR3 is TGTGCCAGCAGTTTACTCCCCTACGAGCAGTACTTC. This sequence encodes CASSLLPYEQYF.

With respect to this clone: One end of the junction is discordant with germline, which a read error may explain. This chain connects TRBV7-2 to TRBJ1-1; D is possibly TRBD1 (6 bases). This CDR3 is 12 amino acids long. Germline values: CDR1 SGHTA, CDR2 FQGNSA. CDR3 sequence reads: CASSLLGAPSLF. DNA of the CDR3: TGTGCCAGCAGCTTACTGGGGGCCCCGTCATTATTT.

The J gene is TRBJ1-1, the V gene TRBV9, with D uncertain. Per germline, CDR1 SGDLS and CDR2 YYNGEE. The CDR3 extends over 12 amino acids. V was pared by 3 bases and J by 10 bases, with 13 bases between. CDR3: CASSAGVEGAFF. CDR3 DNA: TGTGCCAGCAGCGCTGGGGTAGAGGGAGCTTTCTTT.

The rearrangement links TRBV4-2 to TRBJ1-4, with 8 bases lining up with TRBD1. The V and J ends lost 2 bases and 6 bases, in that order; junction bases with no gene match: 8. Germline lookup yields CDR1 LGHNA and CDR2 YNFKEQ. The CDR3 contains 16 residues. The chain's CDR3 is CASSQLTGDRYEKLFF. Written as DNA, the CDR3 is TGTGCCAGCAGCCAACTAACAGGGGACAGGTATGAAAAACTGTTTTTT.

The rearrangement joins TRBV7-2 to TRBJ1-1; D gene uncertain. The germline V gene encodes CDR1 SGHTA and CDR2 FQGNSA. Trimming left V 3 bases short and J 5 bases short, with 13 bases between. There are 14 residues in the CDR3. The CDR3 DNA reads TGTGCCAGCAGCTTTAATGAGGTGAGAACTGAAGCTTTCTTT. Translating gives CASSFNEVRTEAFF.